This T cell receptor (beta chain) emerged from a study of response to subunit inactivated influenza vaccine. Study observations and caveats: The authors suggested that few new T cells are recruited per seasonal influenza vaccination.

TCRdb itself ran the RT-PCR reads through MiXCR, one entry per CDR3 protein. Counted here are under 550,000 distinct CDR3 sequences, less than 7.5% occurring once; the ten biggest clones make up around 13%. The CDR3 runs 14 residues. Germline CDR1 is SEHNR and CDR2 is FQNEAQ (reference sequence). Trimming shortened V by 2 bases and J by 6 bases, and 14 bases separated the two germline ends. This clonotype turned up a few times. Antigen: not known. The sequence derives from a man aged 45 to 70 who received an inactivated influenza vaccine. The specimen comprised PBMCs from blood, sampled less than 30 months after vaccination. The chain links TRBV7-9 to TRBJ2-7, with no clear D. CDR3 in amino acids: CASSLSIWGPEQYF. Here the CDR3 DNA reads TGTGCCAGCAGCTTATCAATCTGGGGTCCCGAGCAGTACTTC.